This record concerns one T cell receptor beta chain sequence. The target antigen is unknown. As for treatment: oral pan-JAK inhibitor, 5-10 mg twice daily. Those with alopecia areata gave lesional scalp punch biopsies and peripheral blood. This specimen comes from a study of CD8+ T cells in alopecia areata. cDNA reverse transcribed from extracted RNA served as the sequencing template. Using immunoSEQ multiplex PCR, the repertoire was profiled, and TCRdb retains in-frame clones only, with some absent. The data hold fewer than 150,000 clones, with roughly 56% observed a single time. J gave up 4 bases and V 3 bases, and 7 bases lay outside the gene matches. Germline CDR1 GTSNPN, CDR2 SVGIG (reference sequence). The CDR3 totals 14 residues. Study-wide results and caveats: Tofacitinib delivered significant drops in scalp clonality and in expanded CD8+ clones among the top 100. Scalp lesions, especially in alopecia totalis/universalis, had higher clonality than normal scalp.

Specimen: CD4+ T cells sorted from blood, collected at week 24, from a patient treated with tofacitinib. The chain links TRBV30 to TRBJ2-7, with 9 positions matching TRBD1. The sequence derives from a human donor with alopecia areata. Here the CDR3 DNA reads TGTGCCTGGAGCGTTGGGACAGGGAGGTACGAGCAGTACTTC. Its translation: CAWSVGTGRYEQYF.